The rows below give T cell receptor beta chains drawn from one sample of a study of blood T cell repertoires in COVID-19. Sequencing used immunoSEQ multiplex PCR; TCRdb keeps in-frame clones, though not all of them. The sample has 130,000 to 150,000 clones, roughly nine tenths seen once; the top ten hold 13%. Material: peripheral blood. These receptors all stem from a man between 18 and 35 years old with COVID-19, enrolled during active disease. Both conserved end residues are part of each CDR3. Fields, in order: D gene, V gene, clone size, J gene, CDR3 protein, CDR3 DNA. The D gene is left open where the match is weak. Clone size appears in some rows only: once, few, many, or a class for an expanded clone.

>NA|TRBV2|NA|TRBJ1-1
CASSVARLNTEAFF
TGTGCCAGCAGTGTGGCCAGATTGAACACTGAAGCTTTCTTT
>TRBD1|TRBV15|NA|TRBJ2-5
CATSNQQDRVGTQYF
TGTGCCACCAGCAACCAGCAGGACAGGGTGGGGACCCAGTACTTC
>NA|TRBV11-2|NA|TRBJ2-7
CASSLEQSNTAYEQYF
TGTGCCAGCAGCTTAGAACAGAGTAATACAGCCTACGAGCAGTACTTC
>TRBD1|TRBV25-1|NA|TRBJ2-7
CASGSWDSYEQYF
TGTGCCAGCGGGTCATGGGACAGCTACGAGCAGTACTTC
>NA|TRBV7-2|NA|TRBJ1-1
CASSSTSGTEAFF
TGTGCCAGCAGCTCTACTTCGGGCACTGAAGCTTTCTTT
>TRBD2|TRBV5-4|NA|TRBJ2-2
CASSLQRGATGELFF
TGTGCCAGCAGCTTGCAGCGGGGGGCGACCGGGGAGCTGTTTTTT
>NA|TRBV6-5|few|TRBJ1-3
CASSYDFSGNTIYF
TGTGCCAGCAGTTACGACTTCTCTGGAAACACCATATATTTT
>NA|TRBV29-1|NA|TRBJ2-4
CSVGATGGLAKNIQYF
TGCAGCGTTGGAGCGACCGGGGGACTAGCCAAAAACATTCAGTACTTC
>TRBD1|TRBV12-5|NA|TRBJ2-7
CASGLMDRVSYEQYF
TGTGCTAGTGGTTTGATGGACAGGGTCTCCTACGAGCAGTACTTC
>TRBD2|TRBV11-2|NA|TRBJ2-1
CASSPFSGRINEQFF
TGTGCCAGCAGCCCCTTTAGCGGGAGAATTAATGAGCAGTTCTTC
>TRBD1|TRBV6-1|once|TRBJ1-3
CASSDRDRGGSGNTIYF
TGTGCCAGCAGTGACCGGGACAGGGGCGGCTCTGGAAACACCATATATTTT
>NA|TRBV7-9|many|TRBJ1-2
CASSPGQFNYGYTF
TGTGCCAGCAGCCCCGGACAGTTTAACTATGGCTACACCTTC
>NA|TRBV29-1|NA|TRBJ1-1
CSVEYGRGPEAFF
TGCAGCGTTGAGTACGGGAGAGGGCCTGAAGCTTTCTTT
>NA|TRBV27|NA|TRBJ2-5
CASSLAGPETQYF
TGTGCCAGCAGTTTAGCAGGGCCAGAGACCCAGTACTTC
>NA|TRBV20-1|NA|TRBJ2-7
CSASRQDHYEQYF
TGCAGTGCTAGTAGGCAGGATCACTACGAGCAGTACTTC
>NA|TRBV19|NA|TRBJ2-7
CASSIVQGPKGEQYF
TGTGCCAGTAGTATAGTCCAGGGCCCCAAGGGCGAGCAGTACTTC
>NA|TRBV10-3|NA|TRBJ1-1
CAISESTRAGRDTEAFF
TGTGCCATCAGTGAGTCGACTCGGGCAGGGAGGGACACTGAAGCTTTCTTT
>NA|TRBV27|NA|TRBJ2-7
CASSWSIQGYEQYF
TGTGCCAGCAGTTGGTCCATCCAGGGGTACGAGCAGTACTTC
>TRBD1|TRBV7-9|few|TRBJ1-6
CASSPEIRWTGGYSPLHF
TGTGCCAGCAGCCCAGAAATTCGCTGGACAGGGGGTTATTCACCCCTCCACTTT
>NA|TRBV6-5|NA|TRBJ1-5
CASTEGGGRPQHF
TGTGCCAGCACCGAAGGGGGGGGGCGGCCCCAGCATTTT
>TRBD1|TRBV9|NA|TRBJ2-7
CASSPGTGGKYEQYF
TGTGCCAGCAGCCCGGGGACAGGGGGCAAGTACGAGCAGTACTTC
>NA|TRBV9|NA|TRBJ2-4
CASSVGATAKNIQYF
TGTGCCAGCAGCGTAGGGGCGACGGCCAAAAACATTCAGTACTTC
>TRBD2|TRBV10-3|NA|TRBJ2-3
CAISESGLAGPDTQYF
TGTGCCATCAGTGAGTCGGGACTAGCGGGCCCAGATACGCAGTATTTT
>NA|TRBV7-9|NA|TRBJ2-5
CASSLRGMGQETQYF
TGTGCCAGCAGCTTGCGGGGCATGGGGCAAGAGACCCAGTACTTC
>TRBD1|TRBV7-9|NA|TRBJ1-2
CASSMTGGSSYGYTF
TGTGCCAGCAGCATGACAGGGGGCAGTAGCTATGGCTACACCTTC
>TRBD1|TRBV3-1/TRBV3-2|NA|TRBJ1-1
CASSQVQGVTEAFF
TGTGCCAGCAGCCAGGTACAGGGGGTCACTGAAGCTTTCTTT
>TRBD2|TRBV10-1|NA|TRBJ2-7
CASSESGLAGNYEQYF
TGCGCCAGCAGTGAGTCGGGACTAGCGGGAAACTACGAGCAGTACTTC
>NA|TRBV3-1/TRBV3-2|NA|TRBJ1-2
CASSQGGNYGYTF
TGTGCCAGCAGCCAAGGAGGGAACTATGGCTACACCTTC
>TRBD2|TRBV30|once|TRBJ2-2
CAWVQQREINTGELFF
TGTGCCTGGGTTCAACAGCGGGAGATTAACACCGGGGAGCTGTTTTTT
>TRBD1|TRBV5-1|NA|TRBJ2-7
CASSPGTGSTHYEQYF
TGCGCCAGCAGCCCTGGGACAGGGTCGACGCACTACGAGCAGTACTTC
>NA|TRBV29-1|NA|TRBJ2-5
CSVGLGGDGETQYF
TGCAGCGTTGGGCTTGGAGGGGACGGGGAGACCCAGTACTTC
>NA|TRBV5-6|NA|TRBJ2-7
CASSLGPAGLQNEQYF
TGTGCCAGCAGCTTGGGCCCAGCAGGGCTTCAGAACGAGCAGTACTTC
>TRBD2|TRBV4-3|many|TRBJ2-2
CASSLGLAADVTGELFF
TGCGCCAGCAGCTTGGGACTAGCGGCAGACGTCACCGGGGAGCTGTTTTTT
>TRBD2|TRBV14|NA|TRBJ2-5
CASSPKGVAGGETQYF
TGTGCCAGCAGCCCCAAGGGGGTAGCGGGAGGAGAGACCCAGTACTTC
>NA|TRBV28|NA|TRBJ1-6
CASSFRPGTRVRYNSPLHF
TGTGCCAGCAGTTTCAGACCCGGGACAAGGGTGAGATATAATTCACCCCTCCACTTT
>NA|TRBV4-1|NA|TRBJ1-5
CASSQDTGLNQPQHF
TGCGCCAGCAGCCAAGATACGGGTTTGAATCAGCCCCAGCATTTT
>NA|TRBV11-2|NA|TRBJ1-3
CASNLGGTTSGNTIYF
TGTGCCAGCAATCTAGGAGGGACTACCTCTGGAAACACCATATATTTT
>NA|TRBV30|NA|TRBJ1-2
CAWTDMNYGYTF
TGTGCCTGGACTGACATGAACTATGGCTACACCTTC
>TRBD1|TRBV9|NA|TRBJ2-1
CASSLSSGTGGWDEQFF
TGTGCCAGCAGCCTCTCTTCCGGGACAGGGGGCTGGGATGAGCAGTTCTTC
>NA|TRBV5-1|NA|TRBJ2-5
CASSLVGAPTAQYF
TGCGCCAGCAGCTTGGTGGGGGCCCCTACGGCCCAGTACTTC
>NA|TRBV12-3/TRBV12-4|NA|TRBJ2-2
CASSWGSTGELFF
TGTGCCAGCAGTTGGGGCTCTACCGGGGAGCTGTTTTTT
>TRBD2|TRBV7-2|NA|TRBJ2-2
CASGTGTRSTGELFF
TGTGCCAGCGGAACAGGGACTAGGAGCACCGGGGAGCTGTTTTTT
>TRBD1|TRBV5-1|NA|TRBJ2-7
CASSWTGGGIDEQYF
TGCGCCAGCAGCTGGACAGGGGGCGGTATTGACGAGCAGTACTTC
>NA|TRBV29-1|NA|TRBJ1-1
CSVRENTARNTEAFF
TGCAGCGTTCGGGAAAACACAGCGCGAAACACTGAAGCTTTCTTT
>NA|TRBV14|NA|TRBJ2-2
CASSQDGERTAKNTGELFF
TGTGCCAGCAGCCAAGATGGGGAACGGACAGCTAAGAACACCGGGGAGCTGTTTTTT
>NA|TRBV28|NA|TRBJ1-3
CASSSRGPAGNTIYF
TGTGCCAGCAGTTCCAGGGGACCTGCTGGAAACACCATATATTTT
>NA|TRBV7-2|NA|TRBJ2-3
CASSLAGKLADTQYF
TGTGCCAGCAGCTTAGCTGGTAAGCTGGCAGATACGCAGTATTTT
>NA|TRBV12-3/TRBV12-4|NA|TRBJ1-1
CASSSGFFPEAFF
TGTGCCAGCAGCTCAGGGTTTTTTCCTGAAGCTTTCTTT
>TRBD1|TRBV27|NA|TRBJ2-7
CASRRDRLSSYEQYF
TGTGCCAGCAGGAGGGACAGGTTGAGCTCCTACGAGCAGTACTTC